This TCR beta chain was documented in a study of Graves' ophthalmopathy and Graves' hyperthyroidism. This clonotype was seen ten or more times. A junction end diverges from the germline sequence, so it may reflect a read error. CDR1 and CDR2 (germline): SGHRS, YFSETQ. The CDR3 runs 12 residues. The TCR beta CDR3 regions underwent amplification from RNA transcripts. First-round RT-PCR employed HTBI primers, with a second-round multiplex PCR after it. TCRdb independently ran MiXCR on the multiplex PCR reads; one entry per CDR3 protein. The sample carries about 740,000 distinct CDR3 sequences, 40% recorded once.

This TCR came from an adult man with Graves' ophthalmopathy. The rearrangement uses TRBV5-1 and TRBJ2-7, with D tentatively TRBD1 (5 bases). Source material: peripheral blood. The CDR3 DNA reads TGTGCCAGCAGCTTTCAGGGCTACGAGCAGTACTTC. Residues: CASSFQGYEQYF.